The sequence of this T cell receptor (beta chain) was determined in a study of cytomegalovirus exposure and HLA in healthy donors. Trimming left V 1 base short and J 9 bases short, with 13 bases between. The germline V gene has CDR1 SNHLY and CDR2 FYNNEI. The CDR3 consists of 15 residues. It was with 60 Vbeta and 13 Jbeta primers that the PCR ran. TCRdb's table, derived via immunoSEQ multiplex PCR, lists solely in-frame clones and lacks some. The sample includes approximately 120,000 clones, nearly 70% of them seen just once. The sequence was obtained from a woman aged 70 to 79 in good health and CMV-seropositive. The sequenced material came from PBMCs. The V call is TRBV2, the J call TRBJ1-6; D is perhaps TRBD1 (6 bases). CDR3 protein: CASSEGGLGASPLHF. CDR3 nucleotide sequence: TGTGCCAGCAGTGAAGGGGGGCTGGGGGCTTCACCCCTCCACTTT.